This TCR beta chain was observed in a study of cytomegalovirus exposure and HLA in healthy donors. Study overall: Earlier sequencing of some 180 million T cells yielded 100 million to 140 million unique TCR beta sequences. Whole-study findings and limits: The listing of roughly 160 TCR beta chains classed them as cytomegalovirus-associated.

PCR used 60 Vbeta primers and 13 Jbeta primers. Profiling relied on immunoSEQ multiplex PCR, and the TCRdb table lists in-frame clones only, not all of them. The data show 60,000 to 95,000 clones, 78% seen once. Germline values: CDR1 SNHLY, CDR2 FYNNEI. Deletions cut 6 bases from V and 10 bases from J, with 12 bases between. This CDR3 is built from 11 residues. As concerns this clone: Its matching antigen is unknown.

The chain recombines TRBV2 with TRBJ1-1, with D hard to call. The specimen sequenced was PBMCs. The TCR sequence derives from a woman in her forties in good health and CMV-seropositive. CDR3 in DNA: TGTGCCAGCAGCCACCCCACTATAGCTTTCTTT. Its protein product is CASSHPTIAFF.